Below are 13 T cell receptor beta chains sequenced from a single sample in a study of blood T cell repertoires in COVID-19. Sequencing was performed with immunoSEQ multiplex PCR; in TCRdb, only in-frame clones are kept and a portion is missing. In the table there are 100,000 or so clones, 85% to 95% of which are singletons. Specimen: peripheral blood. These receptors were obtained from a woman aged 50 to 60 in a cohort sampled during active COVID-19.

V usage is TRBV11-3 and J usage is TRBJ2-2; 8 bases map to TRBD1. The V gene's germline CDR1 is SGHNT and CDR2 YENEEA. This CDR3 has 15 amino acids. With 6 bases clipped from V and 6 bases from J, the junction kept 9 bases outside the gene matches. CDR3 sequence reads: CASRLGTGYSGELFF. CDR3 nucleotides: TGTGCCAGCAGACTTGGGACAGGTTATTCCGGGGAGCTGTTTTTT. The full variable domain, with the rest looked up from reference TRBV11-3 and TRBJ2-2, is EAGVVQSPRYKIIEKKQPVAFWCNPISGHNTLYWYLQNLGQGPELLIRYENEEAVDDSQLPKDRFSAERLKGVDSTLKIQPAELGDSAVYLCASRLGTGYSGELFFGEGSRLTVL.

The V and J genes are TRBV11-1 and TRBJ2-3, with 9 bases lining up with TRBD1. Unmatched junction bases numbered 2, after V lost 4 bases and J lost 6 bases. This CDR3 has 13 residues. Per the germline V gene, CDR1 is SGHAT and CDR2 is FQDESV (reference sequence). CDR3 nucleotides: TGTGCCAGCAGCTCTGGGACAGGGGATACGCAGTATTTT. Encoded protein: CASSSGTGDTQYF.

V and J are TRBV3-1 (or the pseudogene TRBV3-2) and TRBJ2-3; tentative D call: TRBD1 (5 bases). V was clipped by 3 bases and J by 0 bases, with 7 bases between them. CDR3 length: 14 residues. CDR1 and CDR2 (germline): LGHDT, YNNKEL (reference sequence). The CDR3 DNA sequence: TGTGCCAGCAGCCAGGGGCCTAGCACAGATACGCAGTATTTT. Encoded protein: CASSQGPSTDTQYF.

This sequence joins TRBV5-1 and TRBJ2-7, with 8 bases aligning to TRBD1. This CDR3 is 16 amino acids long. In germline, CDR1 is SGHRS, CDR2 YFSETQ. The V segment lost 4 bases and the J segment 5 bases; nucleotides outside the gene matches: 14. CDR3 coding DNA: TGCGCCAGCAGCCGTGGTACTGGGACAGGCTTCAACGAGCAGTACTTC. This translates into CASSRGTGTGFNEQYF.

This rearrangement joins TRBV6-5 to TRBJ2-1; D is uncertain. This CDR3 contains 14 residues. Trimming left V 2 bases short and J 0 bases short, with 5 bases between. Germline lookup yields CDR1 MNHEY and CDR2 SVGAGI. The CDR3 sequence is CASSYASSYNEQFF. The CDR3 DNA sequence: TGTGCCAGCAGTTACGCGAGCTCCTACAATGAGCAGTTCTTC.

V is TRBV15 and J is TRBJ1-1; D not resolved. V lost 1 base to trimming and J lost 4 bases, with 13 bases between them. The CDR3 is 15 residues long. CDR1 is LNHNV and CDR2 is YYDKDF in the germline V gene (reference sequence). This CDR3 reads CATSRGQAKGTEAFF. In DNA form, the CDR3 reads TGTGCCACCAGCAGAGGGCAGGCAAAAGGCACTGAAGCTTTCTTT.

The chain combines TRBV4-1 with TRBJ2-1; D unclear. Germline-derived CDR1 and CDR2 are MGHRA and YSYEKL. The length of the CDR3 is 14 residues. V lost 2 bases and J lost 0, with 5 bases in between. In DNA, the CDR3 is TGCGCCAGCAGCCAACAGTTCTCCTACAATGAGCAGTTCTTC. It encodes CASSQQFSYNEQFF.

The chain recombines TRBV19 with TRBJ2-1; TRBD2 agrees at 7 bases. After removal of 3 bases from V and 2 bases from J, the junction contained 7 bases not matched to a gene. The CDR3 is made up of 16 amino acids. CDR1 is LNHDA, CDR2 SQIVND, per germline (reference sequence). The DNA for the CDR3 is TGTGCCAGTAGTATCGCCCTAGCGGTCGCCTACAATGAGCAGTTCTTC. Protein: CASSIALAVAYNEQFF.

The V gene is TRBV5-1, the J gene TRBJ1-2; 9 bases are a match to TRBD1. The CDR3 has 15 amino acids. With V trimmed by 0 bases and J by 4 bases, 4 bases remained unmatched. Germline loops: CDR1 SGHRS, CDR2 YFSETQ. The CDR3 region has the DNA TGCGCCAGCAGCTTGGGGACAGGGGAATCCTATGGCTACACCTTC. It is translated as CASSLGTGESYGYTF.

V usage is TRBV5-8 and J usage is TRBJ2-6; a possible D gene is TRBD2 (6 bases). The V gene's germline CDR1 is SGHTS and CDR2 YDEGEE. The CDR3 consists of 16 residues. Trimming cost V 3 bases and J 2 bases, with 12 bases left between them. The CDR3 DNA sequence: TGTGCCAGCAGCTGGGGGGAATCGACTGGGGCCAACGTCCTGACTTTC. It is translated as CASSWGESTGANVLTF.

V gene TRBV18 combines with J gene TRBJ2-4; 7 nucleotides agree with TRBD1. CDR3 length: 14 amino acids. The V segment lost 4 bases and the J segment 12 bases; nucleotides outside the gene matches: 12. CDR1 is KGHSH and CDR2 is LQKENI in the germline V gene. The CDR3 loop is CASSRATTQGDQYF. CDR3 in DNA: TGTGCCAGCTCACGGGCGACAACCCAGGGGGATCAGTACTTC.

J is TRBJ2-1 and V is TRBV5-1; 7 bases are shared with TRBD2. Germline V gives CDR1 SGHRS, CDR2 YFSETQ. The ends lost 4 bases at V and 6 bases at J; junction bases unmatched: 10. The CDR3 loop spans 15 amino acids. The CDR3 sequence is CASSGGEFKGNEQFF. The CDR3 DNA is TGCGCCAGCAGCGGGGGGGAGTTTAAAGGCAATGAGCAGTTCTTC.

The chain has TRBV7-8 and TRBJ2-7; 11 nucleotides match TRBD2. Germline CDR1 reads SGHVS; CDR2 reads FQNEAQ. CDR3 length equals 16 residues. V lost 2 bases to trimming and J lost 4 bases; unmatched junction nucleotides: 7. The CDR3: CASSLSVGLAVYEQYF. DNA for the CDR3: TGTGCCAGCAGCTTAAGTGTGGGACTAGCGGTGTACGAGCAGTACTTC.